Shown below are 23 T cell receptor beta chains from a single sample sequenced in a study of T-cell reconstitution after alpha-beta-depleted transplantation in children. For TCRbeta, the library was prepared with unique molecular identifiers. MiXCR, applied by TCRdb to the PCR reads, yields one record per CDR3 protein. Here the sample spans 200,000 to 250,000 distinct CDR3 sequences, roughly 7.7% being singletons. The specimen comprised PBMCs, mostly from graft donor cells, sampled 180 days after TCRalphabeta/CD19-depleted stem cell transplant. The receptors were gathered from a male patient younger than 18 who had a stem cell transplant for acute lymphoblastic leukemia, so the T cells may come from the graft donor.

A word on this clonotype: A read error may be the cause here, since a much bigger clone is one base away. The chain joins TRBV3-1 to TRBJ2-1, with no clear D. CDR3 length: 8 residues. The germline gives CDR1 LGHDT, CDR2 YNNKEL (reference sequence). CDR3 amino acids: CSSSLRFF. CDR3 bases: TGTTCCAGCAGCCTCAGGTTCTTC.

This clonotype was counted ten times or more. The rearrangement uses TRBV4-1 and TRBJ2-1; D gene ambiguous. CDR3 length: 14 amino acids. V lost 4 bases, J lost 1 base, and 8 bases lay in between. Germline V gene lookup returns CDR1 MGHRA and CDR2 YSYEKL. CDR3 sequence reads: CASSRAESYNEQFF. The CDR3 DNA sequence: TGCGCCAGCAGCCGGGCGGAATCCTACAATGAGCAGTTCTTC.

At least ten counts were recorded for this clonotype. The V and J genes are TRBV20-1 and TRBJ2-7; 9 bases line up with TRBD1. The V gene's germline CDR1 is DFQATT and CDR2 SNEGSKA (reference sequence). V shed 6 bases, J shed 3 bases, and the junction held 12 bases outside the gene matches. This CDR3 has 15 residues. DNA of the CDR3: TGCAGTGCCCAAAACAGGGGGCGTGGAGTCTACGAGCAGTACTTC. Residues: CSAQNRGRGVYEQYF.

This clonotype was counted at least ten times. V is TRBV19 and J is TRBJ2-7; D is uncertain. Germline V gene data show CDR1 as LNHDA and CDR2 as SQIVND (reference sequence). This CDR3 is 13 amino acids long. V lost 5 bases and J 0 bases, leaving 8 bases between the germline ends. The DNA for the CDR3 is TGTGCCAGTAGTGGCGGTAGCTCCTACGAGCAGTACTTC. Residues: CASSGGSSYEQYF.

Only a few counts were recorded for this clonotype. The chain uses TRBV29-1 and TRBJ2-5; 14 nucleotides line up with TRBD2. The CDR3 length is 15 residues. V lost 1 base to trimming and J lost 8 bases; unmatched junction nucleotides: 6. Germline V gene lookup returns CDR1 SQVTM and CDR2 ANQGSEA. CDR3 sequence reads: CSVEALGLAGGTQYF. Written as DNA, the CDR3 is TGCAGCGTTGAAGCCCTCGGACTAGCGGGAGGAACCCAGTACTTC.

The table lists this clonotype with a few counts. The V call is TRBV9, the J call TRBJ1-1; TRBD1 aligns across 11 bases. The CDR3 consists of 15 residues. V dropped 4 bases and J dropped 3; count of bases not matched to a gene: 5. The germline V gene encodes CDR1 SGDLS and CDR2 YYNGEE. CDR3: CASSPGTGGDTEAFF. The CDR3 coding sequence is TGTGCCAGCAGCCCCGGGACAGGGGGGGACACTGAAGCTTTCTTT.

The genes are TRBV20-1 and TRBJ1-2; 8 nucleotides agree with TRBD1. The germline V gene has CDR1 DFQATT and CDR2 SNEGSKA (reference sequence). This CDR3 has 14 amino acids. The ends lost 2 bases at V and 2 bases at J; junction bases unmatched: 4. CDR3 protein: CSARLPGGNYGYTF. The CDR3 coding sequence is TGCAGTGCTAGACTCCCAGGGGGCAACTATGGCTACACCTTC.

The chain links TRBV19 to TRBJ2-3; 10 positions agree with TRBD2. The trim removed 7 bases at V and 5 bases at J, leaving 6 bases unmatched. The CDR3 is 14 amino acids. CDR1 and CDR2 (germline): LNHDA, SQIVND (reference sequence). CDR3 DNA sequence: TGTGCCAGTACCACAGCGGGGGGGCAAGATACGCAGTATTTT. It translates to CASTTAGGQDTQYF. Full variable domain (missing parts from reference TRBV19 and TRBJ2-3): DGGITQSPKYLFRKEGQNVTLSCEQNLNHDAMYWYRQDPGQGLRLIYYSQIVNDFQKGDIAEGYSVSREKKESFPLTVTSAQKNPTAFYLCASTTAGGQDTQYFGPGTRLTVL.

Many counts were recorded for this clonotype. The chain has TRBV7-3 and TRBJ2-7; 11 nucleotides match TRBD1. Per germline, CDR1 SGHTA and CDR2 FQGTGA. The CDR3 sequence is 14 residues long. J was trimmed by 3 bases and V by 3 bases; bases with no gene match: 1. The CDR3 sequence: CASSFGTGGYEQYF. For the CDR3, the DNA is TGTGCCAGCAGCTTCGGGACAGGGGGCTACGAGCAGTACTTC.

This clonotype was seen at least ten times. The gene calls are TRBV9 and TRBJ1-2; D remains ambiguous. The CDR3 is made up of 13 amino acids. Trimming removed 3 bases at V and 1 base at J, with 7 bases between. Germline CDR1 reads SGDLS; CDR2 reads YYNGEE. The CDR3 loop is CASSDRYNYGYTF. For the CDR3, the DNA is TGTGCCAGCAGCGACAGATATAACTATGGCTACACCTTC. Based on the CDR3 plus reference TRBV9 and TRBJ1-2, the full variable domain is DSGVTQTPKHLITATGQRVTLRCSPRSGDLSVYWYQQSLDQGLQFLIQYYNGEERAKGNILERFSAQQFPDLHSELNLSSLELGDSALYFCASSDRYNYGYTFGSGTRLTVV.

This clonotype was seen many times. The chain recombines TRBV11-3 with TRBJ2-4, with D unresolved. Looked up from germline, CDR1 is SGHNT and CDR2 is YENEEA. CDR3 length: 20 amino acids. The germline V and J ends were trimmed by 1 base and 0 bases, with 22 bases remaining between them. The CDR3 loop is CASSLGGTNTAQIAKNIQYF. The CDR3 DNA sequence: TGTGCCAGCAGCTTAGGGGGTACAAACACAGCACAGATAGCCAAAAACATTCAGTACTTC.

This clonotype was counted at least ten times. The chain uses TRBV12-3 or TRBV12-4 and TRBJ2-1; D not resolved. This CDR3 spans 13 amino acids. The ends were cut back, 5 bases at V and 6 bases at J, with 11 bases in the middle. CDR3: CASSLSDANEQFF. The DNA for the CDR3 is TGTGCCAGCAGTCTTTCCGACGCCAATGAGCAGTTCTTC.

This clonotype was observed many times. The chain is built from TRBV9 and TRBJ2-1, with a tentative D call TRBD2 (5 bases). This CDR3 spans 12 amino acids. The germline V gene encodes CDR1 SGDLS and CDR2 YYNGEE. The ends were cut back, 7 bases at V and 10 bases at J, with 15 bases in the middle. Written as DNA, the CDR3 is TGTGCCAGCTCCCTAGCCTCGGGAGAGCAGTTCTTC. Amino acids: CASSLASGEQFF.

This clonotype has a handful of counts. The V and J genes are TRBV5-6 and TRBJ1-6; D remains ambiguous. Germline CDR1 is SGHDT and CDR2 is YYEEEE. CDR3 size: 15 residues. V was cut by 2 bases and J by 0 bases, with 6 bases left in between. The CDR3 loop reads CASSLPSSYNSPLHF. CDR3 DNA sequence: TGTGCCAGCAGCTTACCCAGCTCCTATAATTCACCCCTCCACTTT.

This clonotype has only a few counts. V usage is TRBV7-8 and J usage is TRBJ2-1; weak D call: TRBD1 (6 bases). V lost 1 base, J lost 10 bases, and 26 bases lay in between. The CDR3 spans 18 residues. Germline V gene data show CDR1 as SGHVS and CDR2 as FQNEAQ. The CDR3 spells CASSLVVLRQARPREQFF. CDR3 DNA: TGTGCCAGCAGCTTAGTGGTTTTGAGACAGGCACGTCCGAGGGAGCAGTTCTTC.

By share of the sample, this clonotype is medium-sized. CDR3 region: CASSLAYRGTDTQYF. The CDR3 region has the DNA TGTGCCAGCAGCTTGGCCTACAGGGGCACAGATACGCAGTATTTT. The rearrangement joins TRBV5-6 to TRBJ2-3; TRBD1 is a possible D gene (6 bases). This CDR3 is built from 15 residues. Germline loops: CDR1 SGHDT, CDR2 YYEEEE. Trimming took 0 bases from V and 1 from J, leaving 9 bases between them.

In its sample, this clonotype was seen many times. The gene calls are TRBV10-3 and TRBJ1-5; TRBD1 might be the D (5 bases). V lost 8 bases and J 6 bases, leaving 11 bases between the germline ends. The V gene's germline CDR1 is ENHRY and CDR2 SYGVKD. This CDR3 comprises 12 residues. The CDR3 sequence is CAIGVGTQPQHF. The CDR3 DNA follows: TGTGCCATCGGGGTTGGGACTCAGCCCCAGCATTTT.

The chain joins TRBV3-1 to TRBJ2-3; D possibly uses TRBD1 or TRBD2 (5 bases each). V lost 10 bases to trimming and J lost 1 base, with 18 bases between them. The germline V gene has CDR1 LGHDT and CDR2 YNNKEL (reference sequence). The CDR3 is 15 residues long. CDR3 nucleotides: TGTGCCACCTGCCAAGATCTGGGGGGCACAGATACGCAGTATTTT. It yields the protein CATCQDLGGTDTQYF.

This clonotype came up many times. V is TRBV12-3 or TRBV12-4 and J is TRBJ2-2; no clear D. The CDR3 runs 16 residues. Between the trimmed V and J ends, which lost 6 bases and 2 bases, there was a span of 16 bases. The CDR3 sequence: CASSPRPVVNTGELFF. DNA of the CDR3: TGTGCCAGCAGCCCCCGGCCAGTTGTAAACACCGGGGAGCTGTTTTTT.

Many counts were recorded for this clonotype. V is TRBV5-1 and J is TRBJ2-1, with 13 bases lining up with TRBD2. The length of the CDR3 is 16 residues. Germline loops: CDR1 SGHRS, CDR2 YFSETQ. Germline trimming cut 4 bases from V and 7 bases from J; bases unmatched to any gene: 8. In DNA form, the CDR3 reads TGCGCCAGCAGCCTCGGACTAGCGGGAGTGAGGAATGAGCAGTTCTTC. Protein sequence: CASSLGLAGVRNEQFF.

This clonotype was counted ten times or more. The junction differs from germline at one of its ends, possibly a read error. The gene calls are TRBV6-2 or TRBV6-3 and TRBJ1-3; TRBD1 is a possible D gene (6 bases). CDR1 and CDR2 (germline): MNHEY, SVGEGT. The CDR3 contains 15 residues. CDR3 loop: CPSSYPDRSGNTIYF. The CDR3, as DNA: TGTCCCAGCAGTTACCCGGACAGATCAGGAAACACCATATATTTT.

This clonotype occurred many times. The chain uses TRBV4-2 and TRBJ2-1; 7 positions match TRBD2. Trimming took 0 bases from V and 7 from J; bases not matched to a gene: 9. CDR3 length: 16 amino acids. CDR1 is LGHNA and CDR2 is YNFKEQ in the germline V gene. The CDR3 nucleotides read TGTGCCAGCAGCCAAGATCACCAGCGGGGTACGAATGAGCAGTTCTTC. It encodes CASSQDHQRGTNEQFF.

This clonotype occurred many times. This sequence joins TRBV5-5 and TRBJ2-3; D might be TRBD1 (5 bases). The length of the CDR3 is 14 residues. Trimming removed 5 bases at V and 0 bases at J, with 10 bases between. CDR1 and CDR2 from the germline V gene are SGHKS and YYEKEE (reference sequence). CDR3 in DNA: TGTGCCAGCAGGGGGCAACCAAGCACAGATACGCAGTATTTT. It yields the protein CASRGQPSTDTQYF.